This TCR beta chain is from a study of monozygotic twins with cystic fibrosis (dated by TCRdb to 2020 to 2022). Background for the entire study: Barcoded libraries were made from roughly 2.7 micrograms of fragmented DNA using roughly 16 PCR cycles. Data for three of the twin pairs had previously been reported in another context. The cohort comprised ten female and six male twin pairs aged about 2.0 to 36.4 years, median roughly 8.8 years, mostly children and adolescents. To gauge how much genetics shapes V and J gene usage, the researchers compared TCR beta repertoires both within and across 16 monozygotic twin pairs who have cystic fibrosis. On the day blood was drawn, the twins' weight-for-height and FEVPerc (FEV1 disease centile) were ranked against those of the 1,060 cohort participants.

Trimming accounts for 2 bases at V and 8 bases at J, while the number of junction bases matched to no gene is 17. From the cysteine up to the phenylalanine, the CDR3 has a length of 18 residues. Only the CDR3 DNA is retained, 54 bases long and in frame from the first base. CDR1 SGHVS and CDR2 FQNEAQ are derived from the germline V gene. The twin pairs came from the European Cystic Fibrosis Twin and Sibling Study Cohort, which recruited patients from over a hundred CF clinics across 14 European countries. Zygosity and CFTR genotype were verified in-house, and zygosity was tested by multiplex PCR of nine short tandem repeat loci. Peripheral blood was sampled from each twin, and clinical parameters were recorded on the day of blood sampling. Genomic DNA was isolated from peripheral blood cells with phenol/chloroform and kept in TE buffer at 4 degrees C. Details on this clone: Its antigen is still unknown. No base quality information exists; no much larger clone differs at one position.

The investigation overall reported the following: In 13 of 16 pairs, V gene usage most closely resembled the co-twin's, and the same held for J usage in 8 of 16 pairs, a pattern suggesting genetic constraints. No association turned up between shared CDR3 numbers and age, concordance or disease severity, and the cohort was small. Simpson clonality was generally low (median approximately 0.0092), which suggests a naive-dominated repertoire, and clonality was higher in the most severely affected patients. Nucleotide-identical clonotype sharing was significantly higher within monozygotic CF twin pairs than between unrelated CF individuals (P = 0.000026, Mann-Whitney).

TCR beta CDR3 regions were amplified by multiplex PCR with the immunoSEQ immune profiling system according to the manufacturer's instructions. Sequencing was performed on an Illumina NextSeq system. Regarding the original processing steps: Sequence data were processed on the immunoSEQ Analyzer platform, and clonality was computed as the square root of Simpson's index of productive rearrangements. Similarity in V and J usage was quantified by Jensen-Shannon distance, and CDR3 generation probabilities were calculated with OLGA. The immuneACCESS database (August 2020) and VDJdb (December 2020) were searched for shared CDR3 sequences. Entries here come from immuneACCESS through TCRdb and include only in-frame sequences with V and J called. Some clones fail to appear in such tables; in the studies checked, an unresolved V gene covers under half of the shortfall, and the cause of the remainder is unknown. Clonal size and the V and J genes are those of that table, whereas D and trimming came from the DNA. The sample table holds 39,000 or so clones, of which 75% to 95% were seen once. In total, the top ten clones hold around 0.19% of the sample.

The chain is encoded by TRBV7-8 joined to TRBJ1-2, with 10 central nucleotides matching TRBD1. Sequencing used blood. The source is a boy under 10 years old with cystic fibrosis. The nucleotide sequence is TGTGCCAGCAGCTTACGGCCGCCCTTCCGGGACAGGGGCAGGGGCTACACCTTC. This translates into CASSLRPPFRDRGRGYTF.